Below, one T cell receptor beta chain is given with its context. Its antigen is currently not known. Base qualities are not recorded, but no much larger clone differs from it by a single base. This record belongs to a study of T cells in localized non-small cell lung cancer (TCRdb year 2020). The study in broad terms: The study analyzed T cell repertoires of hundreds of early-stage NSCLC patients, comparing tumors and uninvolved tumor-adjacent lungs. All 240 or so NSCLC patients in the cohort were treatment-naive and had localized lung tumors that were resected. Of the NSCLC patients, over 120 were male and 107 were female, and the mean age was approximately 69 years. What the work shows at the level of the full study, not this receptor alone: Higher T cell density in blood was associated with longer overall survival, whereas higher clonality in adjacent lung was associated with shorter survival. A median of 57 of the top 100 tumor clones turned up in the paired uninvolved adjacent lung, and approximately 30 of those clones also ranked among the top 100 of that same adjacent lung. Uninvolved tumor-adjacent lung showed the highest T cell clonality, higher than tumor, which suggests more focused antigenic responses in the uninvolved tumor-adjacent lung. Since the design was exploratory, TCR variables were selected using unadjusted p-values with no false-discovery rate correction. Because multi-region tumor sequencing was not done, intratumor heterogeneity could not be ruled out.

TCR beta CDR3 regions were sequenced from DNA using the immunoSEQ Assay. Regarding the original processing steps: To compute T cell density, TCR beta template counts were normalized to usable DNA, which was estimated by amplifying housekeeping genes. Richness was estimated using the preseqR package, with extrapolation to 400,000 templates for PBMC samples and to 120,000 templates for tissue samples. Clonality was calculated as one minus Pielou's evenness. To identify tissue-enriched TCRs, differential abundance testing was run on productive amino-acid clonotypes with a minimum total count of 5 and an alpha of 0.1. The Jaccard Index and the Morisita Overlap Index were used to measure repertoire overlap between compartments. GLIPH clustered TCR beta CDR3s with public tetramer-defined viral CDR3s; viral motifs required at least three viral sequences plus V-gene enrichment. Not all clones reach the TCRdb copy of this immuneACCESS table, which keeps in-frame sequences only. Checked studies attribute under half of the gap to unresolved V genes and leave the rest unexplained. D and trimming were read from the DNA, whereas the V and J calls and clone size are those reported in that table. Recorded for this sample are about 52,000 clones; around 80% of them occurred a single time. Of the sample, 4.5% to 5.5% is held by the ten largest clones.

At diagnosis, tumor, uninvolved tumor-adjacent lung and peripheral blood were collected and then preserved as a mix of FFPE and fresh-frozen material. For TCR repertoire profiling, blood samples were analyzed as peripheral blood mononuclear cells. V and J are truncated by 4 bases and 16 bases respectively, leaving an intervening sequence of 14 bases. The CDR3, from cysteine to phenylalanine, totals 12 residues. The DNA shown is the 36-base CDR3, in frame from base 1. The germline V gene sets CDR1 to LGHNA and CDR2 to YNFKEQ. This receptor was identified in a woman between 40 and 69 years old with stage II lung adenocarcinoma. The chain is made from TRBV4-2 and TRBJ1-6, and possibly TRBD1, on 6 matching bases. Material: PBMCs, obtained before any cancer treatment. The base sequence is TGTGCCAGCAGCCCTGGGGAGGGACAACTCCACTTT. Protein translation: CASSPGEGQLHF.